The 13 T cell receptor beta chains listed next were all sequenced from one sample in a study of graft-versus-host responses after intestinal transplantation. No antigen has been identified for these receptors. TCRdb's table, derived via immunoSEQ multiplex PCR, lists solely in-frame clones and lacks some. The data hold about 83,000 clones, with about 89% observed a single time. The sequenced sample was unstimulated CD4+ T cells sorted from spleen or lymph node cells, obtained before intestinal transplant. These receptor sequences come from a human donor who received an intestinal transplant.

This chain uses TRBV2 with TRBJ1-1, with 7 bases lining up with TRBD1. The ends lost 8 bases at V and 3 bases at J; junction bases unmatched: 6. The germline gives CDR1 SNHLY, CDR2 FYNNEI. This CDR3 is 13 amino acids long. The CDR3 here is CASGGQGDTEAFF. DNA for the CDR3: TGTGCCAGCGGGGGGCAGGGGGACACTGAAGCTTTCTTT.

The chain employs TRBV19 and TRBJ1-5; possibly TRBD1 for D (6 bases). V lost 6 bases and J 0 bases, leaving 18 bases between the germline ends. The CDR3 covers 17 residues. Germline CDR1 is LNHDA and CDR2 is SQIVND (reference sequence). The CDR3 spells CASSRPPGTYSNQPQHF. Written as DNA, the CDR3 is TGTGCCAGTAGCCGCCCGCCAGGGACATATAGCAATCAGCCCCAGCATTTT.

The rearrangement joins TRBV7-2 to TRBJ2-7, with D maybe TRBD2 (5 bases). The CDR3 is 15 amino acids. V was trimmed by 8 bases and J by 7 bases, leaving 24 bases between them. In germline, CDR1 is SGHTA, CDR2 FQGNSA. The DNA of the CDR3 is TGTGCCAGCGCCCTGTCGGGCCGGGTTCCGGGGGAGCAGTACTTC. Its protein is CASALSGRVPGEQYF.

V and J are TRBV2 and TRBJ2-5, with D perhaps TRBD2 (6 bases). CDR3 size: 14 residues. Germline values: CDR1 SNHLY, CDR2 FYNNEI. The ends were cut back, 1 base at V and 1 base at J, with 7 bases in the middle. The DNA of the CDR3 is TGTGCCAGCAGTGAAGAGGGACTCCAAGAGACCCAGTACTTC. Its translation is CASSEEGLQETQYF.

This clone was seen just once. CDR3: CASRPRDFHTDTQYF. CDR3 in DNA: TGTGCAAGTCGCCCCCGGGACTTTCACACAGATACGCAGTATTTT. The chain has TRBV12-2 and TRBJ2-3; the table's D call, TRBD2, has no DNA check behind it. TRBV12-2 is a documented pseudogene. The CDR3 covers 15 residues.

This chain joins TRBV11-2 and TRBJ1-2; 7 positions match TRBD1. The V segment lost 5 bases and the J segment 4 bases; nucleotides outside the gene matches: 13. The CDR3 contains 16 residues. Germline V lookup: CDR1 SGHAT, CDR2 FQNNGV. The CDR3, as DNA: TGTGCCAGCAGCGCCACTACCGGGACAGAAATCTATGGCTACACCTTC. Encoded protein: CASSATTGTEIYGYTF.

The V call is TRBV19, the J call TRBJ2-2, with D maybe TRBD1 (6 bases). Trimming stripped 6 bases from V and 4 bases from J, with 12 bases between. Germline CDR1 and CDR2: LNHDA and SQIVND (reference sequence). This CDR3 is built from 14 residues. CDR3 sequence (DNA): TGTGCCAGTAGCCCGACAGGCCTCACCGGGGAGCTGTTTTTT. This codes for CASSPTGLTGELFF.

The rearrangement links TRBV27 to TRBJ1-4; D is perhaps TRBD1 (6 bases). Germline CDR1 and CDR2: MNHEY and SMNVEV (reference sequence). The V end lost 5 bases, the J end lost 7 bases, and 14 bases lay between the germline ends. The CDR3 contains 14 residues. The CDR3 sequence is CASSRQATSEKLFF. In DNA, the CDR3 is TGTGCCAGCAGTCGACAGGCGACCAGTGAAAAACTGTTTTTT.

The chain uses TRBV28 and TRBJ1-4; TRBD1 aligns across 9 bases. V lost 9 bases to trimming and J lost 8 bases; unmatched junction nucleotides: 13. The CDR3 is 15 amino acids. Per the germline V gene, CDR1 is MDHEN and CDR2 is SYDVKM. CDR3 coding DNA: TGTGCCAGTGGTTACCTGACAGGGGGACGGGAAAAACTGTTTTTT. Protein sequence: CASGYLTGGREKLFF.

The chain recombines TRBV9 with TRBJ1-2; TRBD1 matches at 11 bases. Germline lookup yields CDR1 SGDLS and CDR2 YYNGEE. V dropped 4 bases and J dropped 4; count of bases not matched to a gene: 6. The CDR3 spans 15 residues. In nucleotides, the CDR3 is TGTGCCAGCAGCCTTTGGGACAGGGGGGGCTATGGCTACACCTTC. It specifies CASSLWDRGGYGYTF.

The CDR3 loop reads CASSFGVDYNEQFF. The CDR3 DNA follows: TGCGCCAGCAGCTTCGGGGTCGACTACAATGAGCAGTTCTTC. The chain is built from TRBV5-1 and TRBJ2-1; maybe TRBD2 (5 bases). Germline-derived CDR1 and CDR2 are SGHRS and YFSETQ. This CDR3 is 14 amino acids long. Trimming left V 2 bases short and J 3 bases short, with 9 bases between.

The chain has TRBV7-3 and TRBJ2-3; TRBD1 agrees at 7 bases. Germline loops: CDR1 SGHTA, CDR2 FQGTGA. The V segment lost 3 bases and the J segment 1 base; nucleotides outside the gene matches: 7. This CDR3 has 16 amino acids. Here the CDR3 reads CASSFQGGFGTDTQYF. DNA for the CDR3: TGTGCCAGCAGCTTCCAAGGGGGCTTCGGCACAGATACGCAGTATTTT.

The chain carries TRBV16 and TRBJ1-1, with a weak D call TRBD1 (6 bases). V lost 5 bases and J 3 bases, leaving 10 bases between the germline ends. The CDR3 covers 13 residues. CDR1 and CDR2 from the germline V gene are KGHSY and FQNENV. CDR3 in amino acids: CASSTRQDTEAFF. The DNA for the CDR3 is TGTGCCAGCAGCACCCGACAGGACACTGAAGCTTTCTTT.